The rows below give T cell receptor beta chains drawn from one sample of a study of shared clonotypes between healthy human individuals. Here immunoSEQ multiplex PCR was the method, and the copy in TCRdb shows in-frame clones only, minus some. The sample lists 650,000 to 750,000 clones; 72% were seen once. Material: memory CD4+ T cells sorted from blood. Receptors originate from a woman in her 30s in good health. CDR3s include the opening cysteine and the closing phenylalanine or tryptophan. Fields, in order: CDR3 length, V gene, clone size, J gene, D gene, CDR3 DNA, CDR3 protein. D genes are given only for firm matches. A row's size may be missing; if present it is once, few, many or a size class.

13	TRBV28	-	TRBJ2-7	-	TGTGCCAGCAGCCTGGGGCGGACCTACGAGCAGTACTTC	CASSLGRTYEQYF
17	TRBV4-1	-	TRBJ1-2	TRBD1	TGCGCCAGCAGCCAACCTATTTGGGACAGAGCTAACTATGGCTACACCTTC	CASSQPIWDRANYGYTF
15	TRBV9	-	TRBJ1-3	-	TGTGCCAGCAGCGTTGGTCCCGTAGACGGAAACACCATATATTTT	CASSVGPVDGNTIYF
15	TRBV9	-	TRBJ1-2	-	TGTGCCAGCAGCGCTTCACCGGGACTAAATTATGGCTACACCTTC	CASSASPGLNYGYTF
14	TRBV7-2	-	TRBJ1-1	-	TGTGCCAGCAGCCCTCACGCGAGTGGGACTGAAGCTTTCTTT	CASSPHASGTEAFF
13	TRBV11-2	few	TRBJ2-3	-	TGTGCCAGCAGCTTAGTATTCTCAGATACGCAGTATTTT	CASSLVFSDTQYF
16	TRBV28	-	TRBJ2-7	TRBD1	TGTGCCAGCAGAGAACTACCGGGACAGGGGTTTCTCGAGCAGTACTTC	CASRELPGQGFLEQYF
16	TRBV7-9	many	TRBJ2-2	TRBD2	TGTGCCAGCAGCTCCGGGATAGCGGGGGACACCGGGGAGCTGTTTTTT	CASSSGIAGDTGELFF
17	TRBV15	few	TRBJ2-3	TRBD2	TGTGCCACCAGCAGACCACCTACTAGCGGGAGAGCAGATACGCAGTATTTT	CATSRPPTSGRADTQYF
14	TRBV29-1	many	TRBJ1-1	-	TGCAGCGTGGGACAAATTTACCCCGATGTTGGAGCTTTCTTT	CSVGQIYPDVGAFF
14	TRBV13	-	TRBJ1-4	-	TGTGCCAGCAGCTTGAGACCGGGGGATGAAAAACTGTTTTTT	CASSLRPGDEKLFF
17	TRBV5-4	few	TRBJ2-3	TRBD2	TGTGCCAGCAGCTTCTTCGGGACTACACATACCACAGATACGCAGTATTTT	CASSFFGTTHTTDTQYF